The text below deals with one T cell receptor beta chain. Repertoires were generated with immunoSEQ multiplex PCR, while TCRdb's copy carries only in-frame clones and drops some. The sample records about 270,000 clones, approximately 86% being singletons. This entry comes from a study of blood T cell repertoires in COVID-19. With 3 bases removed from V and 0 bases from J, the gap between germline ends came to 12 bases. Germline V gives CDR1 SGHRS, CDR2 YFSETQ. The CDR3 has 16 residues. Sequencing was carried out using peripheral blood. This clonotype was obtained from a man in his forties or fifties with active or convalescent COVID-19. V gene TRBV5-1 combines with J gene TRBJ1-4, with D possibly matching TRBD1 (6 bases). In nucleotides, the CDR3 is TGCGCCAGCAGCTCCAGGGGTCGGACAACTAATGAAAAACTGTTTTTT. This codes for CASSSRGRTTNEKLFF.